The 22 T cell receptor beta chains given below trace back to one sample, sequenced in a study of shared clonotypes between healthy human individuals. The assay was immunoSEQ multiplex PCR, and TCRdb's table has in-frame clones only and misses some. The data contain some 2.1 million clones, 85% to 95% of them seen just once; the ten biggest clones take up 0.1% to 0.15%. Sequenced input: naive CD4+ T cells sorted from blood. Subset: CD45RA+ positively selected. Receptors were obtained from a man younger than 35 in good health.

The genes are TRBV7-9 and TRBJ2-5; 11 positions match TRBD2. This CDR3 is built from 17 residues. Germline values: CDR1 SEHNR, CDR2 FQNEAQ (reference sequence). V trimming: 5 bases; J trimming: 3 bases; junction bases outside the gene matches: 11. The CDR3 DNA sequence: TGTGCCAGCAGCCCCCGAACGGGACTAGCGGCAAAAGAGACCCAGTACTTC. This translates into CASSPRTGLAAKETQYF.

This chain links TRBV7-2 with TRBJ2-1, with 8 bases lining up with TRBD2. Looked up from germline, CDR1 is SGHTA and CDR2 is FQGNSA. The CDR3 totals 16 residues. Trimming removed 2 bases from V and 4 bases from J; junction bases left unmatched: 7. CDR3 sequence: CASSLTTLAGYNEQFF. The CDR3 DNA reads TGTGCCAGCAGCTTAACTACCCTAGCGGGTTACAATGAGCAGTTCTTC.

This clone occurred once. The chain links TRBV30 to TRBJ1-2; a possible D gene is TRBD1 (5 bases). V was shortened by 3 bases and J by 5 bases, with 13 bases between the two germline ends. The CDR3 covers 13 residues. CDR1 and CDR2 from the germline V gene are GTSNPN and SVGIG (reference sequence). CDR3: CAWSANGGYGYTF. CDR3 in DNA: TGTGCCTGGAGCGCTAATGGGGGGTATGGCTACACCTTC.

This clone was recorded only once. The chain has TRBV7-9 and TRBJ1-6; the match to TRBD1 covers 10 bases. Germline lookup yields CDR1 SEHNR and CDR2 FQNEAQ (reference sequence). The ends lost 5 bases at V and 3 bases at J; junction bases unmatched: 10. The CDR3 totals 18 residues. The CDR3 DNA reads TGTGCCAGCAGCGCCGGGACAGGGGTATGGAGCTATAATTCACCCCTCCACTTT. It is translated as CASSAGTGVWSYNSPLHF.

The chain combines TRBV20-1 with TRBJ2-7; 9 bases are shared with TRBD1. The CDR3 extends over 11 amino acids. Germline CDR1 is DFQATT and CDR2 is SNEGSKA (reference sequence). Trimming took 7 bases from V and 6 from J; bases not matched to a gene: 4. The CDR3: CSERGQGEQYF. CDR3 nucleotides: TGCAGTGAAAGGGGACAGGGCGAGCAGTACTTC.

V gene TRBV2 combines with J gene TRBJ1-5, with 10 bases aligning to TRBD1. The CDR3 totals 15 residues. The V and J ends lost 6 bases and 5 bases, in that order; junction bases with no gene match: 7. In germline, CDR1 is SNHLY, CDR2 FYNNEI. The CDR3 here is CASRGDRGSYQPQHF. The CDR3 nucleotides are TGTGCCAGCAGGGGGGACAGGGGAAGTTATCAGCCCCAGCATTTT.

Turning to this clone: The sample carries other DNA sequences with the same CDR3. The chain joins TRBV2 to TRBJ2-3; D unclear. V shed 6 bases and J shed 0 bases, with 7 bases lying between them. The CDR3 sequence is 13 residues long. Germline V gene sequence: CDR1 SNHLY, CDR2 FYNNEI. CDR3 in amino acids: CASRRDSTDTQYF. In DNA, the CDR3 is TGTGCCAGCAGGAGAGACAGCACAGATACGCAGTATTTT.

This rearrangement joins TRBV11-1 to TRBJ2-1, with 7 bases identical to TRBD1. V lost 4 bases and J lost 11; bases outside the gene matches: 11. The CDR3 extends over 14 amino acids. Germline CDR1 SGHAT, CDR2 FQDESV (reference sequence). CDR3 residues: CASSSRQGNSQQFF. DNA of the CDR3: TGTGCCAGCAGCTCTCGACAGGGAAATTCCCAGCAGTTCTTC. Full variable domain (remainder filled in from reference TRBV11-1 and TRBJ2-1): EAEVAQSPRYKITEKSQAVAFWCDPISGHATLYWYRQILGQGPELLVQFQDESVVDDSQLPKDRFSAERLKGVDSTLKIQPAELGDSAMYLCASSSRQGNSQQFFGPGTRLTVL.

The genes are TRBV25-1 and TRBJ2-7, with D uncertain. The CDR3 is 12 amino acids. Per the germline V gene, CDR1 is MGHDK and CDR2 is SYGVNS. V was cut by 3 bases and J by 3 bases, with 6 bases left in between. This CDR3 is CASSDSRYEQYF. The CDR3 region has the DNA TGTGCCAGCAGTGATTCTCGCTACGAGCAGTACTTC.

The gene calls are TRBV30 and TRBJ2-1; either TRBD1 or TRBD2 may supply D (6 bases each). Germline lookup yields CDR1 GTSNPN and CDR2 SVGIG (reference sequence). Trimming removed 1 base at V and 6 bases at J, with 7 bases between. The CDR3 is 12 amino acids. Written as DNA, the CDR3 is TGTGCCTGGAGTGGGGGGGCCAATGAGCAGTTCTTC. Its protein is CAWSGGANEQFF.

V and J are TRBV21-1 and TRBJ2-1; the tabulated D call, TRBD1, remains unverified against the DNA. TRBV21-1 is a documented pseudogene. The CDR3 length is 16 residues. CDR3 sequence (DNA): TGTGCCAGCAGCAAAGGTGGGACAGGGGAAGCCTATGAGCAGTTCTTC. This gives the protein CASSKGGTGEAYEQFF.

The table lists this clone with a few counts. This chain joins TRBV10-2 and TRBJ2-4; no firm D call. The germline CDR1 and CDR2 sequences are WSHSY and SAAADI. The V end was cut by 4 bases, the J end by 7 bases, with 8 bases between. There are 12 residues in the CDR3. The CDR3 bases are TGCGCCAGCAGTGGGACGGAGAACATTCAGTACTTC. It is translated as CASSGTENIQYF.

This chain joins TRBV11-2 and TRBJ2-1; D is ambiguous. CDR1 and CDR2 from the germline V gene are SGHAT and FQNNGV. Trimming cost V 1 base and J 2 bases, with 9 bases left between them. The CDR3 runs to 15 residues. CDR3: CASSLGRATYNEQFF. In nucleotides, the CDR3 is TGTGCCAGCAGCTTAGGCCGCGCGACCTACAATGAGCAGTTCTTC.

The count of this clone is one. The rearrangement joins TRBV7-2 to TRBJ1-5, with D unclear. This CDR3 spans 13 amino acids. Germline V gene sequence: CDR1 SGHTA, CDR2 FQGNSA. V lost 2 bases to trimming and J lost 7 bases, with 9 bases between them. The CDR3 DNA reads as TGTGCCAGCAGCTTAAATAAGGGACAGCCCCAGCATTTT. Its protein is CASSLNKGQPQHF. The complete variable domain, with remaining parts taken from reference TRBV7-2 and TRBJ1-5, reads GAGVSQSPSNKVTEKGKDVELRCDPISGHTALYWYRQSLGQGLEFLIYFQGNSAPDKSGLPSDRFSAERTGGSVSTLTIQRTQQEDSAVYLCASSLNKGQPQHFGDGTRLSIL.

V is TRBV5-5 and J is TRBJ2-4; D unclear. The germline gives CDR1 SGHKS, CDR2 YYEKEE (reference sequence). The germline V and J ends were trimmed by 0 bases and 0 bases, with 7 bases remaining between them. The CDR3 extends over 15 amino acids. The CDR3 bases are TGTGCCAGCAGCTTGGCGGTTCTAGCCAAAAACATTCAGTACTTC. This gives the protein CASSLAVLAKNIQYF.

The chain is built from TRBV13 and TRBJ2-1, with D possibly TRBD2 on 5 matching bases. Germline V gene data show CDR1 as PRHDT and CDR2 as FYEKMQ (reference sequence). The CDR3 length is 18 residues. Trimming left V 2 bases short and J 5 bases short, with 22 bases between. The CDR3 sequence: CASSLTALWTEDDNEQFF. In DNA form, the CDR3 reads TGTGCCAGCAGCTTAACTGCTCTGTGGACGGAGGACGACAATGAGCAGTTCTTC.

The V call is TRBV25-1, the J call TRBJ1-4; maybe TRBD1 (6 bases). The V end lost 3 bases, the J end lost 4 bases, and 12 bases lay between the germline ends. CDR1 is MGHDK and CDR2 is SYGVNS in the germline V gene. This CDR3 has 15 residues. The CDR3 protein is CASSDRGLGNEKLFF. The CDR3 nucleotides read TGTGCCAGCAGTGATCGGGGGCTAGGTAATGAAAAACTGTTTTTT.

The rearrangement links TRBV18 to TRBJ2-4, with no clear D. Germline CDR1 reads KGHSH; CDR2 reads LQKENI. V lost 2 bases, J lost 0 bases, and 14 bases lay in between. This CDR3 contains 17 residues. CDR3 loop: CASSPTAGEVAKNIQYF. CDR3 nucleotide sequence: TGTGCCAGCTCACCAACCGCAGGCGAAGTAGCCAAAAACATTCAGTACTTC.

The chain employs TRBV5-1 and TRBJ2-7; D may be TRBD2 (6 bases). The CDR3 is 15 amino acids. V gave up 0 bases and J gave up 6 bases, with 16 bases separating them. Germline V gene data show CDR1 as SGHRS and CDR2 as YFSETQ. In nucleotides, the CDR3 is TGCGCCAGCAGCTTGGGCGGGACGTCCTCTACCGAGCAGTACTTC. Its protein product is CASSLGGTSSTEQYF.

This clone was detected a few times. V gene TRBV18 combines with J gene TRBJ2-2; D not resolved. This CDR3 is built from 13 residues. The germline V and J ends were trimmed by 3 bases and 7 bases, with 9 bases remaining between them. Germline values: CDR1 KGHSH, CDR2 LQKENI. CDR3 in DNA: TGTGCCAGCTCACCGGCCCCCGTCGGGGAGCTGTTTTTT. It encodes CASSPAPVGELFF. Drawing the rest from reference TRBV18 and TRBJ2-2, the complete variable domain is NAGVMQNPRHLVRRRGQEARLRCSPMKGHSHVYWYRQLPEEGLKFMVYLQKENIIDESGMPKERFSAEFPKEGPSILRIQQVVRGDSAAYFCASSPAPVGELFFGEGSRLTVL.

The V call is TRBV30, the J call TRBJ2-7; TRBD2 matches at 8 bases. Germline CDR1 and CDR2: GTSNPN and SVGIG (reference sequence). V lost 4 bases to trimming and J lost 0 bases; unmatched junction nucleotides: 5. This CDR3 is 14 amino acids long. The CDR3 DNA reads TGTGCCTGGACCGTCGGGGGGGACTCCTACGAGCAGTACTTC. Translating it yields CAWTVGGDSYEQYF.

The genes are TRBV27 and TRBJ2-7, with D possibly TRBD1 on 6 matching bases. V gave up 10 bases and J gave up 2 bases, with 21 bases separating them. Germline values: CDR1 MNHEY, CDR2 SMNVEV (reference sequence). This CDR3 has 15 residues. The CDR3 nucleotides are TGTGCCACCAAGGAGGACAGAAATTTACCCTACGAGCAGTACTTC. This gives the protein CATKEDRNLPYEQYF.